This TCR beta chain stems from a study of early T cells in non-severe SARS-CoV-2 infection. In the study overall: RNA in bulk from unsorted whole blood was sequenced, and chains were unpaired.

This clonotype was counted ten times or more. Its antigen remains unidentified. The CDR3 spans 13 residues. Germline V CDR1 and CDR2: DFQATT, SNEGSKA (reference sequence). Individual cDNA molecules were tagged with unique molecular identifiers. A single record per CDR3 protein comes from TCRdb applying MiXCR to the 5' RACE reads. The sample has roughly 58,000 distinct CDR3 sequences, approximately 6% seen once. Points from the study as a whole: There was a bias toward anti-spike CD8 responses in VDJdb matching, which missed private and CD4 specificities.

The sample comprised whole blood. The chain is built from TRBV20-1 and TRBJ2-3; 10 bases agree with TRBD2. This sequence originates from an adult who was a healthcare worker with PCR-confirmed SARS-CoV-2 infection or an uninfected control (not recorded which). In nucleotides, the CDR3 is TGCAGCGCCCTAGCGGGGGGCACAGATACGCAGTATTTT. Translating it yields CSALAGGTDTQYF.